This T cell receptor (beta chain) emerged from a study of T cell responses to AZD1222 COVID-19 vaccine. The study, taken as a whole, reports: Just 5 or 6 AZD1222 recipients tested seropositive at baseline.

Assay: immunoSEQ multiplex PCR; the TCRdb copy retains only in-frame clones and omits some. The sample shows 100,000 to 150,000 clones, roughly 90% of them seen only once. The CDR3 runs to 12 residues. From germline, CDR1 is MGHRA and CDR2 YSYEKL. V was cut by 2 bases and J by 8 bases, with 9 bases left in between. Turning to this clone: The antigen is not known.

This specimen consisted of peripheral blood, obtained on day 0 of AZD1222 vaccination. The rearrangement links TRBV4-1 to TRBJ1-1, with D possibly TRBD1 on 6 matching bases. The clonotype originates from an adult in good health. The CDR3, as DNA: TGCGCCAGCAGCCAACCCGGGACAGAAGCTTTCTTT. Its translation is CASSQPGTEAFF.